The TCR beta chain under discussion was sequenced for a study of T cell responses to AZD1222 COVID-19 vaccine. Whole-study findings and limits: A rise in Spike-specific TCR breadth and depth followed two AZD1222 doses.

The table lists this clone with a few counts. Its antigen is still unknown. Profiling relied on immunoSEQ multiplex PCR, and the TCRdb table lists in-frame clones only, not all of them. The table includes roughly 140,000 clones, 88% detected once. The CDR3 spans 12 residues. Germline assignment: CDR1 SEHNR and CDR2 FQNEAQ (reference sequence). Trimming stripped 5 bases from V and 6 bases from J, with 10 bases between. Sequences were derived from peripheral blood, sampled on day 0 of MenACWY control vaccination. This receptor was identified in an adult in good health. The gene calls are TRBV7-9 and TRBJ1-2; no definite D call. CDR3 bases: TGTGCCAGCAGCACCCGGACCCATGGCTACACCTTC. Encoded protein: CASSTRTHGYTF. The entire variable domain, with the rest obtained from reference TRBV7-9 and TRBJ1-2, is as follows: DTGVSQNPRHKITKRGQNVTFRCDPISEHNRLYWYRQTLGQGPEFLTYFQNEAQLEKSRLLSDRFSAERPKGSFSTLEIQRTEQGDSAMYLCASSTRTHGYTFGSGTRLTVV.